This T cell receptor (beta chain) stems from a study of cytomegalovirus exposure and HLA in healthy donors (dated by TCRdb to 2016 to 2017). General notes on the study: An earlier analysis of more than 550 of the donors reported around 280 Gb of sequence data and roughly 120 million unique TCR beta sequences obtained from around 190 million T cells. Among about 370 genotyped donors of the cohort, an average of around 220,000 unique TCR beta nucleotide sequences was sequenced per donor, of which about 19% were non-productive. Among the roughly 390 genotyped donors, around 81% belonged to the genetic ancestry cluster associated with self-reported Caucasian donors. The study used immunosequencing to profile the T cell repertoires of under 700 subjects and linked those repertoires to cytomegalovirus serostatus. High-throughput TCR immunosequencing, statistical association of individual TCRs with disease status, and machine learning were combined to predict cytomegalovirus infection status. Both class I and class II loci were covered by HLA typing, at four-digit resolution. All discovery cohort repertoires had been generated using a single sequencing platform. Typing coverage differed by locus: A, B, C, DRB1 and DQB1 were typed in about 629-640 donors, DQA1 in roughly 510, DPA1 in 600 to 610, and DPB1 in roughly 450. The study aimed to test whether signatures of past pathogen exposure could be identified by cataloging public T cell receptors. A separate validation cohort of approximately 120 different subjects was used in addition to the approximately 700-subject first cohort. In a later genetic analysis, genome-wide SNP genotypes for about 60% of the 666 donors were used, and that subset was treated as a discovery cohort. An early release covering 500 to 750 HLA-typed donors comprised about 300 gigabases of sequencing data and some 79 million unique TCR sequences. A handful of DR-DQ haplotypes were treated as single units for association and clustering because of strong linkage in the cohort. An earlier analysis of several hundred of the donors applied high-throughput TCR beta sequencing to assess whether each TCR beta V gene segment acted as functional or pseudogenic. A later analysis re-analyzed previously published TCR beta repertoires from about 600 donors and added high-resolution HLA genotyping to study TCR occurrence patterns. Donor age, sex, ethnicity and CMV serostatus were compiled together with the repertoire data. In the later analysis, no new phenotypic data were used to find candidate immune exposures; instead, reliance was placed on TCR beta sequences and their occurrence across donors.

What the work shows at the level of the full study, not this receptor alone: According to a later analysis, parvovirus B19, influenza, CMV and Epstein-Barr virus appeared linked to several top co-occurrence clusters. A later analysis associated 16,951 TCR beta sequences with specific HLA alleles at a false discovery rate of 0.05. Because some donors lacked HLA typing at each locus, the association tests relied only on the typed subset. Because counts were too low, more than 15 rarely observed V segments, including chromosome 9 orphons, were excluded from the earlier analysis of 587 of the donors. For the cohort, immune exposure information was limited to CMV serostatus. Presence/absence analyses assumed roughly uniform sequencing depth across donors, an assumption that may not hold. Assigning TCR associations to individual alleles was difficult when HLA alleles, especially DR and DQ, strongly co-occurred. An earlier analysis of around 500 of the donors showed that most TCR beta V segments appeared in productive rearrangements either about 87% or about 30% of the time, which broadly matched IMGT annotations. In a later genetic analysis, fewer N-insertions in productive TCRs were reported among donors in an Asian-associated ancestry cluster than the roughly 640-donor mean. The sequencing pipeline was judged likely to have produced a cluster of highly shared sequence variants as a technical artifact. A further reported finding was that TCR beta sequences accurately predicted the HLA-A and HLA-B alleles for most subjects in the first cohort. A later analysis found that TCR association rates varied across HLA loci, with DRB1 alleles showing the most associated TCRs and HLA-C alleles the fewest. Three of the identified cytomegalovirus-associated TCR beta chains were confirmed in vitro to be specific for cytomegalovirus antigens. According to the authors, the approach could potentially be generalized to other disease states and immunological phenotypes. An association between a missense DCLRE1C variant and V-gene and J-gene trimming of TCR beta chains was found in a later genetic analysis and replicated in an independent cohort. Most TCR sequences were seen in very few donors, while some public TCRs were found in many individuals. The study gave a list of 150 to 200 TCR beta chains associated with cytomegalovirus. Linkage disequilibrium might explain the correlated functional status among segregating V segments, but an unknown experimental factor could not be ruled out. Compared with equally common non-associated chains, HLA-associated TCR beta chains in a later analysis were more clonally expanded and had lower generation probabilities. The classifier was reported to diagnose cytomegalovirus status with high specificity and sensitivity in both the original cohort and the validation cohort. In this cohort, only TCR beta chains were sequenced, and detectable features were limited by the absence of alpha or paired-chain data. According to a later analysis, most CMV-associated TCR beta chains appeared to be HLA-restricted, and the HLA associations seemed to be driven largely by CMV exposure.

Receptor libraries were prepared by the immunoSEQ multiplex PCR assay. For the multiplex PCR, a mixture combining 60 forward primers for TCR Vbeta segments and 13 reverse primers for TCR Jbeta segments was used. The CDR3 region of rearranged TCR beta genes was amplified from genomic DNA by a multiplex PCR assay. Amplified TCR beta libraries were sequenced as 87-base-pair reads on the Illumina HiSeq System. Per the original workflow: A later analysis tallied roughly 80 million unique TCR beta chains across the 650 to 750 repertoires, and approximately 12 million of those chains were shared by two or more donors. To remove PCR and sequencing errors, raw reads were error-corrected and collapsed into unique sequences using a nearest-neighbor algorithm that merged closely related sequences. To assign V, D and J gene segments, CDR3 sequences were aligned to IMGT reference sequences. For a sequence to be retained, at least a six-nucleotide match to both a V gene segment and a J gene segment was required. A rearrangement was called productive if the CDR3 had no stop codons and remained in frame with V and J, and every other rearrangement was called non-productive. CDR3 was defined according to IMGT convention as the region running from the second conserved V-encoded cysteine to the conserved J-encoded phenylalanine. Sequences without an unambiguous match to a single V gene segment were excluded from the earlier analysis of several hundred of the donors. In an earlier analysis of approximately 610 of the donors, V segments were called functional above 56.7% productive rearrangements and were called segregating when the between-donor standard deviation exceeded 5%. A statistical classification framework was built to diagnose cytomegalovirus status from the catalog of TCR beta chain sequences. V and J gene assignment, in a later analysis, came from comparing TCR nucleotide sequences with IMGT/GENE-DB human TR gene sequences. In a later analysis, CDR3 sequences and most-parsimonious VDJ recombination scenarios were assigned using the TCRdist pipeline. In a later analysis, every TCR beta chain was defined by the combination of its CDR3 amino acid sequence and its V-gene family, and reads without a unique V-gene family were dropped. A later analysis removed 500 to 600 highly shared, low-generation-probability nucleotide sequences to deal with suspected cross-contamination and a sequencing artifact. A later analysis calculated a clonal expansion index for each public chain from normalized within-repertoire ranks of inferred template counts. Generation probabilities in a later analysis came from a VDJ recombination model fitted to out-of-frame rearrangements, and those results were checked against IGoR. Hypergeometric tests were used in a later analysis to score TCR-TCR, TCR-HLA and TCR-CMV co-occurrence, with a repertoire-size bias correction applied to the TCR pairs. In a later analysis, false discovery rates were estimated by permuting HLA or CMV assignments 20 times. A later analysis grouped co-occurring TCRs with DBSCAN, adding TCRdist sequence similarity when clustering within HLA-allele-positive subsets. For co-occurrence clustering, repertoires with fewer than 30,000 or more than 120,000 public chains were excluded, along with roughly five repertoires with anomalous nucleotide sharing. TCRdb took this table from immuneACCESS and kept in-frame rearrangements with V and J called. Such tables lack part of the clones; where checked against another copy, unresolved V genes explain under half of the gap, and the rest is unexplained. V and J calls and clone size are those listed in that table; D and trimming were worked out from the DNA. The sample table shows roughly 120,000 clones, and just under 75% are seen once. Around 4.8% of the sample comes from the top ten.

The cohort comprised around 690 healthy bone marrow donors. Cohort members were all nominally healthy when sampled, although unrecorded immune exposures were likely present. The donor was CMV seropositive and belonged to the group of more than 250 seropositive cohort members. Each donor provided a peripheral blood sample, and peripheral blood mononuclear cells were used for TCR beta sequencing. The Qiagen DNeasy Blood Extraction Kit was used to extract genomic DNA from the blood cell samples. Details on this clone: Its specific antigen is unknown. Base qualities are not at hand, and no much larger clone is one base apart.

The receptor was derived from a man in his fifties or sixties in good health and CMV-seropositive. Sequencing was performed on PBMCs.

CDR3 sequence: CASSSRQGSANTEAFF. The sequence in DNA is TGTGCCAGCAGCTCCCGACAGGGTTCGGCGAACACTGAAGCTTTCTTT. The chain links TRBV11-2 with TRBJ1-1, with 7 junctional bases fitting TRBD1. The CDR3 has 16 amino acids, counting the end cysteine and phenylalanine. Here the CDR3 DNA is all that survives: 48 bases in frame from base 1. According to the germline V gene, CDR1 reads SGHAT and CDR2 reads FQNNGV. From V the trimming removes 4 bases and from J it removes 1 base, while the gene matches leave 9 bases of the junction unaccounted for.